The 29 T cell receptor beta chains below were found in one sample sequenced in a study of blood T cell repertoires in COVID-19. The repertoire was sequenced with immunoSEQ multiplex PCR; TCRdb's copy has only in-frame clones and lacks some. Of about 200,000 clones in the sample, 82% were seen once. The specimen sequenced was peripheral blood. The source is a human donor with acute or convalescent COVID-19. The donor label of this sample is uncertain.

The genes are TRBV29-1 and TRBJ1-3; D unclear. Trimming pared 7 bases from V and 0 bases from J, leaving 10 bases between. The germline gives CDR1 SQVTM, CDR2 ANQGSEA. This CDR3 has 13 amino acids. DNA for the CDR3: TGCAGCGCCGCCCCGGGCTCTGGAAACACCATATATTTT. Its translation is CSAAPGSGNTIYF.

This clone is a singleton in its sample. This chain joins TRBV29-1 and TRBJ2-7, with 9 bases identical to TRBD1. CDR3 size: 13 residues. The V gene end was trimmed by 4 bases and the J gene end by 6 bases; junction bases not matched to a gene: 7. Germline V gene lookup returns CDR1 SQVTM and CDR2 ANQGSEA. The CDR3 region is CSVAGTGMSEQYF. CDR3 DNA sequence: TGCAGCGTTGCTGGGACAGGGATGTCCGAGCAGTACTTC.

V is TRBV7-3 and J is TRBJ2-7; weak D call: TRBD2 (6 bases). This CDR3 comprises 16 residues. Per the germline V gene, CDR1 is SGHTA and CDR2 is FQGTGA. V was shortened by 0 bases and J by 6 bases, with 18 bases between the two germline ends. CDR3 sequence: CASSLTGGKSKTEQYF. In DNA, the CDR3 is TGTGCCAGCAGCTTAACGGGCGGGAAGTCGAAGACCGAGCAGTACTTC. Drawing the rest from reference TRBV7-3 and TRBJ2-7, the complete variable domain is GAGVSQTPSNKVTEKGKYVELRCDPISGHTALYWYRQSLGQGPEFLIYFQGTGAADDSGLPNDRFFAVRPEGSVSTLKIQRTERGDSAVYLCASSLTGGKSKTEQYFGPGTRLTVT.

This clone occurred once. This chain joins TRBV3-1 (or the pseudogene TRBV3-2) and TRBJ2-7, with 8 bases matching TRBD2. V was clipped by 1 base and J by 6 bases; unmatched bases: 5. The CDR3 contains 14 residues. Germline V gene data show CDR1 as LGHDT and CDR2 as YNNKEL (reference sequence). The DNA of the CDR3 is TGTGCCAGCAGCCAAGCGGGGGGGAAGTCCGAGCAGTACTTC. Translated: CASSQAGGKSEQYF.

The rearrangement links TRBV29-1 to TRBJ1-5; the D is unclear. V was trimmed by 5 bases and J by 2 bases, leaving 16 bases between them. The CDR3 length is 15 residues. The germline V gene encodes CDR1 SQVTM and CDR2 ANQGSEA. The CDR3: CSVTAGFGGNQPQHF. DNA of the CDR3: TGCAGCGTTACAGCGGGTTTCGGTGGCAATCAGCCCCAGCATTTT.

J is TRBJ2-7 and V is TRBV5-5; 8 bases match TRBD1. CDR1 and CDR2 from the germline V gene are SGHKS and YYEKEE (reference sequence). The V segment lost 4 bases and the J segment 2 bases; nucleotides outside the gene matches: 11. This CDR3 comprises 16 residues. The CDR3 sequence: CASSRGSDRGTYEQYF. The CDR3 DNA sequence: TGTGCCAGCAGCCGGGGGTCTGACAGGGGAACCTACGAGCAGTACTTC. Complete variable domain (other parts from reference TRBV5-5 and TRBJ2-7): DAGVTQSPTHLIKTRGQQVTLRCSPISGHKSVSWYQQVLGQGPQFIFQYYEKEERGRGNFPDRFSARQFPNYSSELNVNALLLGDSALYLCASSRGSDRGTYEQYFGPGTRLTVT.

J is TRBJ2-7 and V is TRBV7-9; possible D gene TRBD2, 6 bases. The CDR3 totals 17 residues. Trimming stripped 0 bases from V and 0 bases from J, with 15 bases between. Per germline, CDR1 SEHNR and CDR2 FQNEAQ (reference sequence). CDR3 sequence: CASSLAQGLVSSYEQYF. The DNA for the CDR3 is TGTGCCAGCAGCTTAGCCCAGGGACTGGTAAGCTCCTACGAGCAGTACTTC.

V is TRBV7-9 and J is TRBJ2-3; TRBD2 matches at 11 bases. The V and J ends lost 8 bases and 4 bases, in that order; junction bases with no gene match: 8. Germline V gene lookup returns CDR1 SEHNR and CDR2 FQNEAQ (reference sequence). The length of the CDR3 is 15 residues. DNA of the CDR3: TGTGCCAGCTGCACTAGCGGGAGTGGGTCAGATACGCAGTATTTT. Translation: CASCTSGSGSDTQYF.

This chain uses TRBV27 with TRBJ2-7; 9 bases map to TRBD2. The CDR3 covers 15 residues. In germline, CDR1 is MNHEY, CDR2 SMNVEV (reference sequence). The V gene end was trimmed by 8 bases and the J gene end by 6 bases; junction bases not matched to a gene: 14. The CDR3 sequence is CASGLVAGVNSEQYF. DNA for the CDR3: TGTGCCAGCGGATTAGTAGCGGGAGTAAATTCCGAGCAGTACTTC.

The DNA for the CDR3 is TGTGCCAGCAGTTACGGGCAGGCTCCCACTGAAGCTTTCTTT. Protein: CASSYGQAPTEAFF. The genes are TRBV6-5 and TRBJ1-1; D uncertain. Germline lookup yields CDR1 MNHEY and CDR2 SVGAGI. The CDR3 contains 14 residues. Trimming took 2 bases from V and 4 from J, leaving 11 bases between them.

The J gene is TRBJ2-1, the V gene TRBV7-9; TRBD2 aligns across 9 bases. V lost 7 bases and J lost 9; bases outside the gene matches: 7. The CDR3 has 13 amino acids. Per germline, CDR1 SEHNR and CDR2 FQNEAQ (reference sequence). For the CDR3, the DNA is TGTGCCAGCACAAATAGCGGGAGCTCTGAGCAGTTCTTC. Translation gives CASTNSGSSEQFF.

This clone was counted only a few times. This rearrangement joins TRBV11-1 to TRBJ2-7; the D is unclear. V shed 3 bases and J shed 2 bases, with 11 bases lying between them. Germline V gene sequence: CDR1 SGHAT, CDR2 FQDESV (reference sequence). The CDR3 extends over 14 amino acids. The CDR3 DNA follows: TGTGCCAGCAGCTTGGCAGGTTCGACCTACGAGCAGTACTTC. Translated: CASSLAGSTYEQYF.

CDR3 sequence (DNA): TGTGCCAGCAGTTACTCACAGGGGGGAGCCGGGGAGCTGTTTTTT. Translation gives CASSYSQGGAGELFF. J is TRBJ2-2 and V is TRBV6-6; TRBD1 agrees at 8 bases. Germline assignment: CDR1 MNHNY and CDR2 SVGAGI (reference sequence). The CDR3 is 15 residues long. Trimming took 0 bases from V and 6 from J; bases not matched to a gene: 3.

This chain uses TRBV2 with TRBJ2-2; 9 nucleotides line up with TRBD1. The J segment lost 6 bases and the V segment lost 6 bases, leaving 8 bases of the junction unmatched. The CDR3 extends over 15 amino acids. Germline values: CDR1 SNHLY, CDR2 FYNNEI. The CDR3 nucleotides read TGTGCCAGCAGGGGACAGGGAGGTGTCGCCGGGGAGCTGTTTTTT. It encodes CASRGQGGVAGELFF. Complete variable domain (other parts from reference TRBV2 and TRBJ2-2): EPEVTQTPSHQVTQMGQEVILRCVPISNHLYFYWYRQILGQKVEFLVSFYNNEISEKSEIFDDQFSVERPDGSNFTLKIRSTKLEDSAMYFCASRGQGGVAGELFFGEGSRLTVL.

Comment on this clone: This sample includes further DNA sequences coding for the same CDR3. The chain uses TRBV5-1 and TRBJ2-3; 10 nucleotides align to TRBD2. The CDR3 is 15 residues long. The germline V gene has CDR1 SGHRS and CDR2 YFSETQ. J gave up 2 bases and V 2 bases, and 2 bases lay outside the gene matches. CDR3 nucleotides: TGCGCCAGCAGCTTAGCGGGAGGGTCCACAGATACGCAGTATTTT. Translation gives CASSLAGGSTDTQYF.

Only a few counts were recorded for this clone. V is TRBV18 and J is TRBJ1-4, with TRBD1 matching over 9 bases. The CDR3 covers 16 residues. From germline, CDR1 is KGHSH and CDR2 LQKENI. V trimming: 3 bases; J trimming: 0 bases; junction bases outside the gene matches: 2. CDR3 nucleotides: TGTGCCAGCTCACCGGGACAGGGATCAACTAATGAAAAACTGTTTTTT. It translates to CASSPGQGSTNEKLFF.

The genes are TRBV9 and TRBJ2-1, with a possible D match to TRBD1 (6 bases). The CDR3 has 16 amino acids. Germline V gene lookup returns CDR1 SGDLS and CDR2 YYNGEE. Deletions cut 0 bases from V and 0 bases from J, with 10 bases between. In DNA form, the CDR3 reads TGTGCCAGCAGCGTAGGAGGGGGTAACTCCTACAATGAGCAGTTCTTC. This translates into CASSVGGGNSYNEQFF.

The rearrangement links TRBV7-8 to TRBJ2-2, with TRBD2 matching 7 bases. The CDR3 is 16 residues long. Per germline, CDR1 SGHVS and CDR2 FQNEAQ. V lost 1 base, J lost 3 bases, and 5 bases stayed unmatched. CDR3 protein: CASSLGAGVDTGELFF. Here the CDR3 DNA reads TGTGCCAGCAGCTTAGGGGCGGGAGTGGACACCGGGGAGCTGTTTTTT.

The rearrangement links TRBV30 to TRBJ2-7; 7 bases align to TRBD1. From germline, CDR1 is GTSNPN and CDR2 SVGIG (reference sequence). The CDR3 loop spans 11 amino acids. The V and J ends lost 5 bases and 6 bases, in that order; junction bases with no gene match: 4. CDR3 nucleotide sequence: TGTGCCTGGGACAGGGCAGGCGAGCAGTACTTC. It translates to CAWDRAGEQYF. The complete variable domain, with remaining parts taken from reference TRBV30 and TRBJ2-7, reads SQTIHQWPATLVQPVGSPLSLECTVEGTSNPNLYWYRQAAGRGLQLLFYSVGIGQISSEVPQNLSASRPQDRQFILSSKKLLLSDSGFYLCAWDRAGEQYFGPGTRLTVT.

The J gene is TRBJ2-3, the V gene TRBV5-1, with D possibly being TRBD1 (6 bases). Trimming took 2 bases from V and 2 from J, leaving 21 bases between them. Germline values: CDR1 SGHRS, CDR2 YFSETQ. The CDR3 covers 18 residues. The CDR3 DNA reads as TGCGCCAGCAGCTTAGGCAGGGGCCCCGCCGGGACCACAGATACGCAGTATTTT. It yields the protein CASSLGRGPAGTTDTQYF.

The V gene is TRBV7-9, the J gene TRBJ2-7; 12 nucleotides align to TRBD2. This CDR3 spans 16 amino acids. CDR1 is SEHNR, CDR2 FQNEAQ, per germline (reference sequence). V lost 4 bases to trimming and J lost 6 bases; unmatched junction nucleotides: 10. The CDR3 region is CASSSETSGRGSEQYF. The CDR3 DNA reads TGTGCCAGCAGCTCAGAGACTAGCGGGAGAGGGTCCGAGCAGTACTTC.

The chain employs TRBV19 and TRBJ1-6, with D possibly TRBD1 on 6 matching bases. Germline V gene data show CDR1 as LNHDA and CDR2 as SQIVND (reference sequence). Deletions cut 7 bases from V and 2 bases from J, with 6 bases between. This CDR3 is 13 amino acids long. CDR3 in DNA: TGTGCCAGTAACAGGGCCTATAATTCACCCCTCCACTTT. Protein: CASNRAYNSPLHF.

V usage is TRBV5-1 and J usage is TRBJ1-1, with a possible D match to TRBD1 (5 bases). This CDR3 is built from 17 residues. Per germline, CDR1 SGHRS and CDR2 YFSETQ. The germline V and J ends were trimmed by 3 bases and 0 bases, with 18 bases remaining between them. The CDR3 spells CASSSGTTSGMNTEAFF. The CDR3 DNA follows: TGCGCCAGCAGCTCCGGGACGACTAGCGGGATGAACACTGAAGCTTTCTTT. The whole variable domain, filled in from reference TRBV5-1 and TRBJ1-1, reads KAGVTQTPRYLIKTRGQQVTLSCSPISGHRSVSWYQQTPGQGLQFLFEYFSETQRNKGNFPGRFSGRQFSNSRSEMNVSTLELGDSALYLCASSSGTTSGMNTEAFFGQGTRLTVV.

This rearrangement joins TRBV6-5 to TRBJ1-2; 7 nucleotides line up with TRBD1. The CDR3 spans 11 residues. Germline V lookup: CDR1 MNHEY, CDR2 SVGAGI. V lost 5 bases and J lost 8; bases outside the gene matches: 2. The CDR3 nucleotides read TGTGCCAGCAGTAGGGGGCAAGGCTACACCTTC. It encodes CASSRGQGYTF.

CDR3 coding DNA: TGTGCCAGCAGACACACGAACACTGAAGCTTTCTTT. Translated, it gives CASRHTNTEAFF. The chain carries TRBV6-5 and TRBJ1-1; D is unresolved. This CDR3 region has 12 residues. Germline V gene lookup returns CDR1 MNHEY and CDR2 SVGAGI. Trimming cost V 6 bases and J 1 base, with 6 bases left between them.

This clone was seen once. The DNA for the CDR3 is TGCGCCAGCAGCTTGGGCTACAGCAATTCACCCCTCCACTTT. It translates to CASSLGYSNSPLHF. The chain links TRBV5-1 to TRBJ1-6; D is uncertain. The CDR3 has 14 amino acids. V lost 0 bases and J 7 bases, leaving 8 bases between the germline ends. Germline V CDR1 and CDR2: SGHRS, YFSETQ.

This chain connects TRBV2 to TRBJ2-7, with 7 bases matching TRBD2. Unmatched junction bases numbered 7, after V lost 5 bases and J lost 6 bases. The CDR3 has 13 amino acids. Germline CDR1 and CDR2: SNHLY and FYNNEI. The DNA of the CDR3 is TGTGCCAGCAGTCCGACTAGCCTTCGCGAGCAGTACTTC. This translates into CASSPTSLREQYF.

This clone showed up just once. The chain joins TRBV11-1 to TRBJ2-1, with 10 bases matching TRBD2. The J segment lost 7 bases and the V segment lost 3 bases, leaving 6 bases of the junction unmatched. Germline V gene sequence: CDR1 SGHAT, CDR2 FQDESV (reference sequence). The CDR3 sequence is 15 residues long. For the CDR3, the DNA is TGTGCCAGCAGCTTCCGAGCGGGAGGGTGGAATGAGCAGTTCTTC. Protein product: CASSFRAGGWNEQFF.

This sequence joins TRBV6-4 and TRBJ2-2; 7 nucleotides match TRBD2. Germline trimming cut 3 bases from V and 7 bases from J; bases unmatched to any gene: 8. Germline-derived CDR1 and CDR2 are MRHNA and SNTAGT. The CDR3 extends over 15 amino acids. CDR3 region: CASSETSPTSGELFF. CDR3 nucleotide sequence: TGTGCCAGCAGTGAGACTAGCCCCACAAGCGGGGAGCTGTTTTTT.